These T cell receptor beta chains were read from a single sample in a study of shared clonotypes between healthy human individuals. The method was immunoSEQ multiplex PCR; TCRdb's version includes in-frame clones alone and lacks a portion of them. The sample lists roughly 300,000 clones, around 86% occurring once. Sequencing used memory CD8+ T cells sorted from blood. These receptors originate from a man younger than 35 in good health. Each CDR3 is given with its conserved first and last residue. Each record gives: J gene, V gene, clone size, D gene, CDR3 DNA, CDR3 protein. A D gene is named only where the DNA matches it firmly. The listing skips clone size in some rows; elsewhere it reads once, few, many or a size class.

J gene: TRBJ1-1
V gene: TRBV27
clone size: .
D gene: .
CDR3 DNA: TGTGCCAGCACCCCAACCGGGACGCGACTTTACACTGAAGCTTTCTTT
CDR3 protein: CASTPTGTRLYTEAFF

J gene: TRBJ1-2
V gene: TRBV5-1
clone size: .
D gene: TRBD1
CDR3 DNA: TGCGCCAGCAGCTTAAGGCCCGACAGGGGAGGCTACACCTTC
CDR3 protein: CASSLRPDRGGYTF

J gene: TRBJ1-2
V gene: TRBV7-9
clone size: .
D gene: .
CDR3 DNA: TGTGCCAGCAGCCCAGAGAACCTTCTAAAACTTTATGGCTACACCTTC
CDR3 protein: CASSPENLLKLYGYTF

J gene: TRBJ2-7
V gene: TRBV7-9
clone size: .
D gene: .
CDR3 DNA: TGTGCCAGCAGCCCAGGAACGGGGGAGCAGTACTTC
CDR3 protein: CASSPGTGEQYF

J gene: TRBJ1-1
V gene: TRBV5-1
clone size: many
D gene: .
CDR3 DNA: TGCGCCAGCAGCCCCCCCGACAGCCAATGGGCTTTCTTT
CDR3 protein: CASSPPDSQWAFF

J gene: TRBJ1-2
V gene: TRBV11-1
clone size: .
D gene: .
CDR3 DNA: TGTGCCAGCAGCTTAGATCCTATAACCCCGCGGAACTATGGCTACACCTTC
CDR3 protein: CASSLDPITPRNYGYTF

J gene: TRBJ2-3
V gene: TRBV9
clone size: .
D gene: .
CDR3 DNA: TGTGCCAGCAATATCGGGTTGGACACAGATACGCAGTATTTT
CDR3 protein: CASNIGLDTDTQYF

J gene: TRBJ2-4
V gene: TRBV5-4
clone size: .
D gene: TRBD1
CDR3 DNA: TGTGCCAGCAGCGATCGGGACAGAAACATTCAGTACTTC
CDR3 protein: CASSDRDRNIQYF

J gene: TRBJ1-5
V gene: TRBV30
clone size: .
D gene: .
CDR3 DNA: TGTGCCTGGAGTCCGGACAGTAGCAATCAGCCCCAGCATTTT
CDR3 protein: CAWSPDSSNQPQHF

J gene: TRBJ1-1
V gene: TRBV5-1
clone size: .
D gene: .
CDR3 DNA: TGCGCCAGCAGCTTGGCCGTGATCCGATTGAACACTGAAGCTTTCTTT
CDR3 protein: CASSLAVIRLNTEAFF

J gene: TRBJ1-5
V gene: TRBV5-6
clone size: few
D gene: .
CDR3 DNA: TGTGCCAGCAGCTTGGCTGGGGGCGGGCAATGGCAGCCCCAGCATTTT
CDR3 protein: CASSLAGGGQWQPQHF

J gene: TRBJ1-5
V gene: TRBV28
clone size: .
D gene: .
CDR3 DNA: TGTGCCAGCGAGGGGACTTCAGGCAATCAGCCCCAGCATTTT
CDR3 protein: CASEGTSGNQPQHF

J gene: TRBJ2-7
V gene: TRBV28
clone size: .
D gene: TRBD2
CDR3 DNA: TGTGCCAGCACCACCTTTGCGGGAGAGGGGCGAGAGCAGTACTTC
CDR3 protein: CASTTFAGEGREQYF

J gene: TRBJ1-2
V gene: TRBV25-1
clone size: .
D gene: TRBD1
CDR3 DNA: TGTGCCAGCAGTGAGACAGGGGGCACCGATGGCTACACCTTC
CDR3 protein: CASSETGGTDGYTF

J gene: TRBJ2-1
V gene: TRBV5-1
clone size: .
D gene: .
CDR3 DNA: TGCGCCAGCAGCCTTCGACCTACAAGCTCCTACAATGAGCAGTTCTTC
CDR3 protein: CASSLRPTSSYNEQFF

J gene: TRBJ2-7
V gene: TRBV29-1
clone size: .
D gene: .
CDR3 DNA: TGCAGCGTTGACCTAACAGCCGAGGGGGAGCAGTACTTC
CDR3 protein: CSVDLTAEGEQYF

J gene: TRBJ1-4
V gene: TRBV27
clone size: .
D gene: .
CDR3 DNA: TGTGCCAGCAGTCCTGATTGGGGGGATGAAAAACTGTTTTTT
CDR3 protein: CASSPDWGDEKLFF

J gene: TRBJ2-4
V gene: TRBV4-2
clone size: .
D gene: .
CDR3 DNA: TGTGCCAGCAGCCAAGGACTATCCCTTTCGGAGATTCAGTACTTC
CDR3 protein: CASSQGLSLSEIQYF

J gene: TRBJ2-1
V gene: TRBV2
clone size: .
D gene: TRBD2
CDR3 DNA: TGTGCCAGCAGTGACGGACTAGCGGGGGGTAATGAGCAGTTCTTC
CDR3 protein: CASSDGLAGGNEQFF

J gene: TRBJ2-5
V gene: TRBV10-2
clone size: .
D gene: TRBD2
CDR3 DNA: TGCGCCAGCAGCAATAGACTAGCGGGAGTTGAGACCCAGTACTTC
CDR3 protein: CASSNRLAGVETQYF

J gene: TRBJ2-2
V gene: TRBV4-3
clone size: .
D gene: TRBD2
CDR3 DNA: TGCGCCAGCAGCCAAGATTATGATAGCGGGGGCACCGGGGAGCTGTTTTTT
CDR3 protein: CASSQDYDSGGTGELFF

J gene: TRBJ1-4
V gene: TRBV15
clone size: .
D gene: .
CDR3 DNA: TGTGCCACCAGCACCGAAGGGGGTCCACGGGAAAAACTGTTTTTT
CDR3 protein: CATSTEGGPREKLFF

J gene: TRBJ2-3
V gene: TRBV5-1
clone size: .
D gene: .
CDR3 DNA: TGCGCCAGCAGCTTGGTCTCAGATACGCAGTATTTT
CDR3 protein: CASSLVSDTQYF

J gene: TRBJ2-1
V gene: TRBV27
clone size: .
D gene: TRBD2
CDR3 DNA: TGTGCCAGCGCACTAGCGGGACCACACAATGAGCAGTTCTTC
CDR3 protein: CASALAGPHNEQFF

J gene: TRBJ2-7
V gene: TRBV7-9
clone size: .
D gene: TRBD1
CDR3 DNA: TGTGCCAGCAGCCCGGACAGGGGTTACGAGCAGTACTTC
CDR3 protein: CASSPDRGYEQYF

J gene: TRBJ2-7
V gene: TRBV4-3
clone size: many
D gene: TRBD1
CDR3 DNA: TGCGCCAGCAGCCAATCGACAGGGGACTTCTACGAGCAGTACTTC
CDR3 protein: CASSQSTGDFYEQYF

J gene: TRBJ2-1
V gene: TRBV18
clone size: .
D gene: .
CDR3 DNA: TGTGCCAGCTCACCACCGGACATAGGAAGGATGAGGGAGTTCTTC
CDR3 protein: CASSPPDIGRMREFF